A single T cell receptor beta chain is shown here with its context. Its antigen is currently not known. Base qualities are missing; no much larger clone stands one base away. These data originate in a study of blood T cell repertoires in COVID-19 (dated by TCRdb to the early 2020s). With regard to the full study: Samples covering the acute and convalescent phases of COVID-19 were provided by collaborators in the United States, Italy and Spain. Where HLA class I and class II types were available, the types were taken from metadata supplied by the sample provider, not from assay-based typing. Deeply sampled blood TCRbeta repertoires from subjects exposed to, actively infected with, or recovered from COVID-19 were included in the dataset. The prospective study material was composed of cDNA or gDNA derived from T cells, B-cell-depleted T cells, or PBMCs. The repertoires were released in a freely available public database intended as a resource for research on the immune response to SARS-CoV-2. The samples were drawn from the first 160 participants of the ongoing ImmuneRACE study and from 1,254 subjects provided by 6 global collaborators. A de-identified subject ID, COVID-19 status, age in years and sex were almost always included in the sample metadata.

The collaborating institutions used their own protocols to collect whole blood in K2EDTA tubes. For TCRbeta analysis, collaborators shipped samples in one of three forms: frozen whole blood, isolated PBMCs, or DNA extracted from either of those sample types. The immunoSEQ Assay, a bias-controlled multiplex PCR, was used to amplify TCRbeta CDR3 regions from genomic DNA. The source study handled its data this way. Nucleated cell counts per sample were estimated from amplification of reference gene primers within the assay. To quantify the absolute abundance of each unique TCRbeta CDR3 rearrangement, sequence reads were collapsed and filtered. For each sample, productive Simpson clonality was calculated as the square root of Simpson's diversity index over productive rearrangements. Entries here come from immuneACCESS through TCRdb and include only in-frame sequences with V and J called. Some clones fail to appear in such tables; in the studies checked, an unresolved V gene covers under half of the shortfall, and the cause of the remainder is unknown. That table supplies the V and J calls and clone size; D and trimming were determined from the DNA. The sample table lists a few hundred thousand clones, around 88% of them with a count of one. The leading ten clones occupy more than 1.2% of the sample.

The CDR3 sequence holds 19 residues, the cysteine and phenylalanine included. Of the read, only the CDR3 DNA is kept; its 57 bases are in frame from base 1. CDR1 and CDR2 were assigned from the germline V gene (reference sequence) as SSHAT and FNYEAQ. Relative to germline, V is missing 1 base and J is missing 0 bases, with 9 bases of the junction outside any gene match. General study outcomes and caveats: How much clinical and demographic metadata was included differed by source and by participant, and the metadata was provided uncurated.

The TCR was taken from an elderly man with acute or convalescent COVID-19. Material for sequencing was peripheral blood. The chain is assembled from TRBV7-7 and TRBJ2-7; 13 of the junction bases match TRBD2. The CDR3 protein is CASSLGPRTSGGSSYEQYF. The sequenced DNA is TGTGCCAGCAGCTTAGGACCCCGGACTAGCGGGGGATCCTCCTACGAGCAGTACTTC.